This T cell receptor (beta chain) was sequenced during a study of shared clonotypes between healthy human individuals. Study-level background: Participating donors consisted of a couple of women and a few men aged 18 to 49.

The repertoire was sequenced with immunoSEQ multiplex PCR; TCRdb's copy has only in-frame clones and lacks some. There are roughly 450,000 clones in the sample; approximately 85% occur only once, and over 10% lies in the top ten. The V end was cut by 3 bases, the J end by 1 base, with 6 bases between. CDR1 is SGHVS and CDR2 is FQNEAQ in the germline V gene. The CDR3 has 13 residues. This receptor was identified in a woman in her 40s in good health. Some clones in this sample may be carry-over from other donors' samples. V usage is TRBV7-8 and J usage is TRBJ2-5; D could derive from TRBD1 or TRBD2 (5 bases each). Source material: PBMCs. The CDR3 DNA follows: TGTGCCAGCAGCTTGGGGACCCAAGAGACCCAGTACTTC. Its translation is CASSLGTQETQYF.